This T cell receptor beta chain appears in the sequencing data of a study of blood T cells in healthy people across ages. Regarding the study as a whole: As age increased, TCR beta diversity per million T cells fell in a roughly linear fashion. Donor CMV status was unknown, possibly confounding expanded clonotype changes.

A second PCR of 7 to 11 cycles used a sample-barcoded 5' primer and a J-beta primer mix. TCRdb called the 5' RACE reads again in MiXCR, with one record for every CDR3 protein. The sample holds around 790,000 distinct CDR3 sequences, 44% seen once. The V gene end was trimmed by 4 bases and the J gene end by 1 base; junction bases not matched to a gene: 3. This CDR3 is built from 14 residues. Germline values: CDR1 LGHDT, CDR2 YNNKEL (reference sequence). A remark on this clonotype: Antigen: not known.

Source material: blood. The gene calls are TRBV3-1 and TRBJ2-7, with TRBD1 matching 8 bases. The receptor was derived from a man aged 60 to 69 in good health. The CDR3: CASSRYRGSYEQYF. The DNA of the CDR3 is TGTGCCAGCAGCCGTTACAGGGGGTCCTACGAGCAGTACTTC.